Sequencing of this T cell receptor beta chain was carried out in a study of blood T cell repertoires in COVID-19. About the research overall: T cells, B-cell-depleted T cells, or PBMCs provided the cDNA or gDNA that served as material.

Germline values: CDR1 SQVTM, CDR2 ANQGSEA. V was shortened by 4 bases and J by 6 bases, with 11 bases between the two germline ends. This CDR3 region has 12 residues. Original processing notes: By means of reference gene primer amplification, nucleated cell counts were estimated. Assay: immunoSEQ multiplex PCR; the TCRdb copy retains only in-frame clones and omits some. The D gene and trimming were derived from the DNA, and the V and J assignments and clone size from that table. The sample yields approximately 100,000 clones, about 89% seen once. Sequences were obtained from peripheral blood. The genes are TRBV29-1 and TRBJ2-3; D is ambiguous. The clonotype comes from a human donor with acute or convalescent COVID-19. The donor label of this sample is uncertain. The DNA of the CDR3 is TGCAGCGTTGCCCCCCGGAGCGATACGCAGTATTTT. Its protein product is CSVAPRSDTQYF.